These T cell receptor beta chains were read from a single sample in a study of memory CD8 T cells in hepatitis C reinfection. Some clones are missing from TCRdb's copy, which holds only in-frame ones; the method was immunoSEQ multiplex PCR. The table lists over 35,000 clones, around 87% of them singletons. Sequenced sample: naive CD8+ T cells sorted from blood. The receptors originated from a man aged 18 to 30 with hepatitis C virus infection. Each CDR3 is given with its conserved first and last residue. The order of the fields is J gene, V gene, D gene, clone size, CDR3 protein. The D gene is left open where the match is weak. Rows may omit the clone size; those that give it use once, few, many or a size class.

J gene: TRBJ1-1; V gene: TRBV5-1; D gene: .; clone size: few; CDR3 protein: CASFGEDTEAFF
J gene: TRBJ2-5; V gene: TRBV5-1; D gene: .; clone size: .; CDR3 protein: CASSLLGAQETQYF
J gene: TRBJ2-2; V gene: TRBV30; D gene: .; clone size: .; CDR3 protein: CAWSVLAPGELFF
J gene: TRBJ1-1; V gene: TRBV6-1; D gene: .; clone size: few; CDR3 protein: CAGGQLNTEAFF
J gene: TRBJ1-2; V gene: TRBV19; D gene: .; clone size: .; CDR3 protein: CASSIGGAAYGYTF
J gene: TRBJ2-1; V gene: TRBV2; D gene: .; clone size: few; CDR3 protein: CARTAPRNNEQFF
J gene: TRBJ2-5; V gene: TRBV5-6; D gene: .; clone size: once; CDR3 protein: CASSIDRLGETQYF
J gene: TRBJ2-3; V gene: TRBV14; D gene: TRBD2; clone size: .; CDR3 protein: CASSMGLAGGTDTQYF
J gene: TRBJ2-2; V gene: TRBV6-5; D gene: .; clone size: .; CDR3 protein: CASSYQVVTGELFF
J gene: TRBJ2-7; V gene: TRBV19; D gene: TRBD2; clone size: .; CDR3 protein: CASSFTSGPGYEQYF